These 13 T cell receptor beta chains were all obtained from the same sample, sequenced in a study of patients and donors after allogeneic stem cell transplantation. Each CDR3 protein is one row after TCRdb ran MiXCR on the RT-PCR reads. Of about 200,000 distinct CDR3 sequences listed, 40% to 45% are singletons. What was sequenced was blood, either unsorted or a sorted T cell fraction (not recorded which). The receptors originated from a human donor who was either an allogeneic HSCT recipient or a stem cell or donor lymphocyte infusion donor (not recorded which). It is not recorded whose cells these are; they may come from a transplant donor.

This clonotype has just a few counts. The chain is built from TRBV12-3 or TRBV12-4 and TRBJ2-7; D is undetermined. This CDR3 is 12 amino acids long. Trimming left V 0 bases short and J 1 base short, with 1 base between. The CDR3 region is CASSLASYEQYF. The CDR3 nucleotides read TGTGCCAGCAGTTTAGCGTCCTACGAGCAGTACTTC.

This chain connects TRBV6-6 to TRBJ2-7; 10 bases are a match to TRBD2. CDR3 length equals 15 residues. V trimming: 5 bases; J trimming: 2 bases; junction bases outside the gene matches: 6. Germline V lookup: CDR1 MNHNY, CDR2 SVGAGI (reference sequence). CDR3 bases: TGTGCCAGCAGTATTGGACTAGCGGAGACCTACGAGCAGTACTTC. Residues: CASSIGLAETYEQYF.

The chain carries TRBV7-2 and TRBJ1-2; the D gene is possibly TRBD1 (5 bases). Germline loops: CDR1 SGHTA, CDR2 FQGNSA. V gave up 5 bases and J gave up 4 bases, with 17 bases separating them. This CDR3 contains 15 residues. In DNA, the CDR3 is TGTGCCAGCAGCCCAGGGCGCAGGGAGGTCTATGGCTACACCTTC. Translated: CASSPGRREVYGYTF. The full variable domain, rest sourced from reference TRBV7-2 and TRBJ1-2, is GAGVSQSPSNKVTEKGKDVELRCDPISGHTALYWYRQSLGQGLEFLIYFQGNSAPDKSGLPSDRFSAERTGGSVSTLTIQRTQQEDSAVYLCASSPGRREVYGYTFGSGTRLTVV.

This clonotype occurred a few times. The gene calls are TRBV28 and TRBJ1-1; D is ambiguous. V lost 4 bases to trimming and J lost 7 bases, with 4 bases between them. The CDR3 has 10 amino acids. CDR1 is MDHEN, CDR2 SYDVKM, per germline. The CDR3: CASSSVEAFF. CDR3 nucleotide sequence: TGTGCCAGCAGTTCGGTTGAAGCTTTCTTT.

The rearrangement links TRBV6-2 or TRBV6-3 to TRBJ2-3; D is tentatively TRBD1 or TRBD2 (5 bases each). V dropped 7 bases and J dropped 1 base, with 12 bases sitting between them. The germline V gene has CDR1 MNHEY and CDR2 SVGEGT. This CDR3 has 14 residues. The CDR3, as DNA: TGTGCCAGCACTCCTCGGGACGGCACAGATACGCAGTATTTT. Its translation: CASTPRDGTDTQYF.

The chain joins TRBV15 to TRBJ2-1; 8 bases match TRBD2. The V gene end was trimmed by 4 bases and the J gene end by 7 bases; junction bases not matched to a gene: 12. The germline V gene encodes CDR1 LNHNV and CDR2 YYDKDF (reference sequence). The CDR3 totals 16 residues. The CDR3 sequence: CATSIRTSPGPNEQFF. The CDR3 nucleotides read TGTGCCACCAGCATAAGGACTAGCCCGGGCCCTAATGAGCAGTTCTTC.

This clonotype occurred a few times. The chain has TRBV5-6 and TRBJ1-1; TRBD1 agrees at 7 bases. The germline V gene has CDR1 SGHDT and CDR2 YYEEEE. Trimming at V came to 2 bases and at J to 3 bases, leaving 1 base not matched to a gene. This CDR3 spans 13 amino acids. This chain's CDR3 is CASSFGTDTEAFF. The CDR3 DNA sequence: TGTGCCAGCAGCTTCGGGACAGACACTGAAGCTTTCTTT.

A few counts support this clonotype. V usage is TRBV20-1 and J usage is TRBJ1-3; D is ambiguous. The V end was cut by 3 bases, the J end by 0 bases, with 6 bases between. CDR1 is DFQATT and CDR2 is SNEGSKA in the germline V gene (reference sequence). The CDR3 contains 13 residues. CDR3 nucleotide sequence: TGCAGTGCTAGTGCCCACTCTGGAAACACCATATATTTT. Translated: CSASAHSGNTIYF.

This clonotype was counted a few times. The V and J genes are TRBV20-1 and TRBJ1-4, with D possibly being TRBD1 (5 bases). Germline CDR1 reads DFQATT; CDR2 reads SNEGSKA (reference sequence). V was pared by 6 bases and J by 0 bases, with 17 bases between. This CDR3 has 16 residues. Here the CDR3 DNA reads TGCAGTGCCAGTTTCCGGAAAGGGGCAACTAATGAAAAACTGTTTTTT. Residues: CSASFRKGATNEKLFF.

This clonotype was observed a few times. In DNA form, the CDR3 reads TGTGCCCAGCCCCGATACGAAGAAAATGGCTACACCTTC. It is translated as CAQPRYEENGYTF. The chain joins TRBV2 to TRBJ1-2; no clear D gene. The CDR3 spans 13 residues. Germline CDR1 SNHLY, CDR2 FYNNEI. V dropped 11 bases and J dropped 6 bases, with 19 bases sitting between them.

The genes are TRBV20-1 and TRBJ2-5, with 16 bases matching TRBD2. The ends lost 3 bases at V and 2 bases at J; junction bases unmatched: 3. Per germline, CDR1 DFQATT and CDR2 SNEGSKA (reference sequence). The CDR3 consists of 16 residues. The CDR3 loop reads CSARGTSGRVQETQYF. CDR3 nucleotide sequence: TGCAGTGCTAGGGGGACTAGCGGGAGGGTGCAAGAGACCCAGTACTTC.

This clonotype was seen only a few times. V is TRBV9 and J is TRBJ2-3; 11 bases map to TRBD1. The V gene's germline CDR1 is SGDLS and CDR2 YYNGEE. CDR3 length: 18 amino acids. Trimming took 3 bases from V and 0 from J; bases not matched to a gene: 9. CDR3 coding DNA: TGTGCCAGCAGCGCAGGACAGGGGGCCGGTGCTAGCACAGATACGCAGTATTTT. Translated: CASSAGQGAGASTDTQYF.

The rearrangement joins TRBV5-5 to TRBJ1-5; possibly TRBD1 for D (6 bases). Germline CDR1 reads SGHKS; CDR2 reads YYEKEE (reference sequence). CDR3 size: 16 residues. Deletions cut 4 bases from V and 1 base from J, with 15 bases between. The CDR3 DNA follows: TGTGCCAGCAGCAATCAACAGGGCGTGAGCAATCAGCCCCAGCATTTT. Translating gives CASSNQQGVSNQPQHF.